The 8 T cell receptor beta chains given below trace back to one sample, sequenced in a study of cytomegalovirus exposure and HLA in healthy donors. Researchers ran the PCR with 60 Vbeta and 13 Jbeta primers. The repertoire was sequenced with immunoSEQ multiplex PCR; TCRdb's copy has only in-frame clones and lacks some. Its table records about 60,000 clones. The specimen was PBMCs. These receptors were taken from a man aged 50 to 59 in good health and CMV-seropositive.

This CDR3 reads CASTTGTSTDTQYF. CDR3 nucleotide sequence: TGTGCCAGCACGACAGGGACTAGCACAGATACGCAGTATTTT. V gene TRBV7-9 combines with J gene TRBJ2-3; TRBD1 is a possible D gene (7 bases). Trimming took off 7 bases at V and 0 bases at J, with 11 bases between the two ends. The CDR3 has 14 amino acids. From germline, CDR1 is SEHNR and CDR2 FQNEAQ (reference sequence).

The chain recombines TRBV27 with TRBJ1-2, with 9 bases that match TRBD1. The V and J ends lost 4 bases and 3 bases, in that order; junction bases with no gene match: 6. CDR1 MNHEY and CDR2 SMNVEV come from the germline V gene (reference sequence). The CDR3 length is 15 residues. CDR3 DNA: TGTGCCAGCAGTTCGTACAGGGGGCGGGACTATGGCTACACCTTC. Its translation is CASSSYRGRDYGYTF.

This chain uses TRBV5-4 with TRBJ2-5; 7 bases map to TRBD2. Germline CDR1 reads SGHNT; CDR2 reads YYREEE (reference sequence). V dropped 2 bases and J dropped 1; count of bases not matched to a gene: 5. CDR3 length equals 15 residues. The CDR3 bases are TGTGCCAGCAGCTTAGGGGTAGCGGGCCAAGAGACCCAGTACTTC. This gives the protein CASSLGVAGQETQYF.

In nucleotides, the CDR3 is TGCGCCAGCAGCCAAGATCTCGGGCTTAGGGGGGGTAATGAGCAGTTCTTC. Protein sequence: CASSQDLGLRGGNEQFF. This chain links TRBV4-3 with TRBJ2-1; D is possibly TRBD2 (7 bases). CDR1 and CDR2 from the germline V gene are LGHNA and YSLEER. This CDR3 spans 17 amino acids. V was shortened by 0 bases and J by 7 bases, with 19 bases between the two germline ends.

The gene calls are TRBV10-3 and TRBJ2-7; D is possibly TRBD2 (5 bases). Per the germline V gene, CDR1 is ENHRY and CDR2 is SYGVKD. V was clipped by 5 bases and J by 0 bases, with 17 bases between them. There are 16 residues in the CDR3. This CDR3 reads CAISSPPGVLSYEQYF. The CDR3, as DNA: TGTGCCATCAGTTCACCCCCCGGGGTCCTCTCCTACGAGCAGTACTTC.

This chain uses TRBV5-5 with TRBJ2-5; no definite D call. Germline V gene sequence: CDR1 SGHKS, CDR2 YYEKEE (reference sequence). CDR3 length: 11 residues. The V end lost 4 bases, the J end lost 5 bases, and 6 bases lay between the germline ends. This CDR3 is CASSMQETQYF. The DNA for the CDR3 is TGTGCCAGCAGCATGCAGGAGACCCAGTACTTC.

The V and J genes are TRBV10-1 and TRBJ2-5, with 11 bases that match TRBD1. After removal of 3 bases from V and 4 bases from J, the junction contained 4 bases not matched to a gene. Germline V CDR1 and CDR2: WNHNN, SYGVQD (reference sequence). The CDR3 consists of 15 residues. Here the CDR3 DNA reads TGCGCCAGCAGTGAAGGACAGGGGGCTGTAGAGACCCAGTACTTC. It is translated as CASSEGQGAVETQYF.

The chain has TRBV6-6 and TRBJ2-1, with TRBD1 identical over 9 bases. Germline assignment: CDR1 MNHNY and CDR2 SVGAGI (reference sequence). The CDR3 consists of 15 residues. With V trimmed by 2 bases and J by 6 bases, 5 bases remained unmatched. Here the CDR3 DNA reads TGTGCCAGCAGTTACCCCGGGACAGGGAGCAATGAGCAGTTCTTC. This gives the protein CASSYPGTGSNEQFF.